These 2 T cell receptor beta chains came from one sample sequenced in a study of beta chain features in type 1 diabetes. Findings of the study overall: Moderately but significantly shorter TCRB CDR3s were found in Type 1 diabetes patients in all four CD4+ subsets.

Sequenced material consisted of expressed TCRB transcripts (all of the isolated RNA was reverse transcribed). The assay was immunoSEQ multiplex PCR, and TCRdb's table has in-frame clones only and misses some. The sample shows roughly 730,000 clones, 13% of them seen only once. For these receptors, no antigen is known. Sequencing was carried out using naive CD4+ T cells from blood. The source is a man aged 18 to 30 with type 1 diabetes.

V and J are TRBV18 and TRBJ2-7, with D perhaps matching TRBD1 (6 bases). This CDR3 comprises 14 residues. Germline-derived CDR1 and CDR2 are KGHSH and LQKENI. Trimming stripped 4 bases from V and 3 bases from J, with 13 bases between. CDR3 loop: CASSLNRERYEQYF. The DNA for the CDR3 is TGTGCCAGCTCACTAAACAGGGAGCGCTACGAGCAGTACTTC.

The rearrangement joins TRBV5-4 to TRBJ2-2; 7 bases agree with TRBD2. There are 14 residues in the CDR3. Germline V lookup: CDR1 SGHNT, CDR2 YYREEE (reference sequence). V shed 1 base, J shed 4 bases, and the junction held 1 base outside the gene matches. The CDR3 spells CASSLLAGTGELFF. DNA for the CDR3: TGTGCCAGCAGCTTGTTAGCGGGCACCGGGGAGCTGTTTTTT.